Following are 13 T cell receptor beta chains from one sample sequenced in a study of blood T cells in healthy people across ages. PCR was performed a second time for roughly 7 to 12 cycles using a sample-barcoded 5' primer and a J-beta primer mix. One entry per CDR3 protein results from TCRdb running MiXCR on the 5' RACE reads. The table lists about 930,000 distinct CDR3 sequences, under 35% of them singletons. In addition, the sample was reused for a study of T cells of mothers and their children.

Sequencing was done on a sample of blood. The source is a woman aged 35 to 49 in good health.

The sample holds many counts of this clonotype. The chain couples TRBV10-3 to TRBJ1-1; D unresolved. Trimming left V 0 bases short and J 3 bases short, with 11 bases between. The CDR3 contains 15 residues. CDR1 and CDR2 (germline): ENHRY, SYGVKD. CDR3 in amino acids: CAISESYSIDTEAFF. The CDR3 DNA reads as TGTGCCATCAGTGAGTCGTATAGCATAGACACTGAAGCTTTCTTT.

At least ten counts were recorded for this clonotype. V is TRBV12-3 or TRBV12-4 and J is TRBJ1-2; D gene uncertain. The CDR3 runs to 14 residues. V gave up 10 bases and J gave up 4 bases, with 19 bases separating them. Written as DNA, the CDR3 is TGTGCCATCGTTTCCGACGCAACGAGCTATGGCTACACCTTC. Amino acids: CAIVSDATSYGYTF.

This CDR3 reads CASSLQGWAYNEQFF. The CDR3 DNA sequence: TGTGCCAGCAGCTTGCAGGGGTGGGCCTACAATGAGCAGTTCTTC. The chain uses TRBV7-2 and TRBJ2-1, with TRBD1 as a possible D gene (6 bases). With 3 bases removed from V and 2 bases from J, the gap between germline ends came to 11 bases. This CDR3 comprises 15 residues. Per germline, CDR1 SGHTA and CDR2 FQGNSA.

Remarks on this clonotype: This clone may be a read error of a much larger clone one base away. As DNA, the CDR3 is TGTGCCAGCAGAACCACAGAGAACTATGGCTACACCTTC. Translating it yields CASRTTENYGYTF. The chain couples TRBV6-5 to TRBJ1-2; D remains unclear. V was clipped by 6 bases and J by 2 bases, with 10 bases between them. Germline values: CDR1 MNHEY, CDR2 SVGAGI. CDR3 length: 13 amino acids.

This chain joins TRBV5-1 and TRBJ2-4; D possibly matches TRBD1 or TRBD2 (5 bases each). The V gene's germline CDR1 is SGHRS and CDR2 YFSETQ. V lost 0 bases to trimming and J lost 4 bases, with 11 bases between them. The CDR3 loop spans 15 amino acids. The CDR3 protein is CASSLVGTGKNIQYF. The CDR3 nucleotides are TGCGCCAGCAGCTTGGTCGGGACGGGAAAAAACATTCAGTACTTC.

This clonotype appeared once. The chain is built from TRBV19 and TRBJ2-1; TRBD2 matches 7 bases. Trimming removed 2 bases from V and 5 bases from J; junction bases left unmatched: 6. The germline gives CDR1 LNHDA, CDR2 SQIVND (reference sequence). This CDR3 spans 15 amino acids. CDR3 nucleotides: TGTGCCAGTAGTATAACGGGACGGGGGGACAATGAGCAGTTCTTC. Translating gives CASSITGRGDNEQFF.

The chain recombines TRBV28 with TRBJ1-2; possible D gene TRBD1, 6 bases. This CDR3 has 15 residues. Germline loops: CDR1 MDHEN, CDR2 SYDVKM. V was pared by 9 bases and J by 4 bases, with 21 bases between. The CDR3 DNA is TGTGCCAGTTTTCGACCGGAGGGGGTCAGCTATGGCTACACCTTC. It yields the protein CASFRPEGVSYGYTF.

The chain employs TRBV5-1 and TRBJ1-3, with no clear D. Germline V gene lookup returns CDR1 SGHRS and CDR2 YFSETQ. The CDR3 is 15 amino acids. Trimming removed 6 bases at V and 0 bases at J, with 13 bases between. The CDR3 nucleotides read TGCGCCAGCACCCCGGACCCCACCTCTGGAAACACCATATATTTT. Protein: CASTPDPTSGNTIYF.

The chain joins TRBV9 to TRBJ2-3; possible D gene TRBD1, 6 bases. The ends were cut back, 2 bases at V and 5 bases at J, with 18 bases in the middle. This CDR3 is 16 amino acids long. Per germline, CDR1 SGDLS and CDR2 YYNGEE. The DNA for the CDR3 is TGTGCCAGCAGCGTTCTACCGTCAGGGGTTGGAGATACGCAGTATTTT. This encodes CASSVLPSGVGDTQYF.

This clonotype was seen a few times. The chain carries TRBV24-1 and TRBJ2-5; D is uncertain. CDR3 size: 15 residues. The V gene lost 5 bases and the J gene lost 4 bases, with 16 bases spanning the gap. From germline, CDR1 is KGHDR and CDR2 SFDVKD. The DNA of the CDR3 is TGTGCCACCAGTGTGACGGGTCTCCTGGGAGAGACCCAGTACTTC. It encodes CATSVTGLLGETQYF.

The V gene is TRBV4-2, the J gene TRBJ2-1, with D possibly being TRBD2 (7 bases). The germline gives CDR1 LGHNA, CDR2 YNFKEQ. Trimming shortened V by 0 bases and J by 2 bases, and 11 bases separated the two germline ends. There are 16 residues in the CDR3. The DNA of the CDR3 is TGTGCCAGCAGCCAAGAGGGGGCGGGGGCCTACAATGAGCAGTTCTTC. Protein sequence: CASSQEGAGAYNEQFF.

This clonotype was detected ten times or more. Relative to the germline gene, one junction end is altered; a read error may explain this. The chain recombines TRBV11-2 with TRBJ2-7; a possible D gene is TRBD1 (5 bases). Per the germline V gene, CDR1 is SGHAT and CDR2 is FQNNGV. CDR3 length: 14 residues. The CDR3 coding sequence is TGTGCCAGCAGCTTAGATTCAGGGCCCTACGGGCAGTACTTC. This gives the protein CASSLDSGPYGQYF.

The chain combines TRBV28 with TRBJ2-6; 10 nucleotides match TRBD1. CDR3 size: 20 residues. The V gene end was trimmed by 2 bases and the J gene end by 4 bases; junction bases not matched to a gene: 14. Germline V CDR1 and CDR2: MDHEN, SYDVKM. CDR3 amino acids: CASSLPPGGQGFVGANVLTF. As DNA, the CDR3 is TGTGCCAGCAGTTTACCCCCGGGGGGACAGGGGTTCGTAGGGGCCAACGTCCTGACTTTC.